This T cell receptor (beta chain) was observed in a study of blood T cell repertoires in COVID-19. On the study more broadly: The United States, Italy and Spain were the sources of the acute and convalescent COVID-19 samples.

In the source study's methods: Reference gene primers were amplified, and this amplification served to estimate nucleated cell counts. Generated by immunoSEQ multiplex PCR, the TCRdb table keeps only in-frame clones and is missing some. The V and J calls and clone size are taken from that table; D and trimming were inferred from the DNA. This sample has about 230,000 clones, with roughly 79% found just once. The germline CDR1 and CDR2 sequences are MNHEY and SVGAGI. V was pared by 8 bases and J by 6 bases, with 13 bases of the junction left unmatched. The CDR3 is 14 amino acids. The Seattle site enrolled patients during active infection and followed them longitudinally.

J is TRBJ2-7 and V is TRBV6-5; 7 bases map to TRBD2. Sequencing was performed on peripheral blood. The source is a woman of 80 years or more with COVID-19, enrolled during active disease. CDR3 nucleotides: TGTGCCAGCCGACGGGGGAGGGCTAGTTTCGAGCAGTACTTC. Translating gives CASRRGRASFEQYF.